The 10 T cell receptor beta chains reported below all come from one sample, sequenced in a study of radiation and T cells in renal cell carcinoma. Clones were sequenced by immunoSEQ multiplex PCR, and TCRdb holds only the in-frame ones, with some missing. The repertoire consists of tens of thousands of clones, with about 88% occurring once and the leading ten covering over 5.5%. Described time point: blood 4 weeks post-SBRT, at nephrectomy. Noted treatment: 15 Gy SBRT to primary tumor, nephrectomy 4 weeks later. This material consisted of blood, taken from a patient whose treatment included radiotherapy and nephrectomy. The receptors shown here come from a woman in her 70s with renal cell carcinoma.

This clone was picked up one time. CDR3 DNA sequence: TGCAGTGCTAGCGCCACGGGACAGCAGTACTTC. Translated: CSASATGQQYF. The chain recombines TRBV20-1 with TRBJ2-5; TRBD1 matches 7 bases. The CDR3 runs 11 residues. Losses at the gene ends were 3 bases for V and 11 bases for J; bases not matched to a gene: 6. Germline CDR1 DFQATT, CDR2 SNEGSKA (reference sequence).

V usage is TRBV7-6 and J usage is TRBJ2-5, with D hard to call. The CDR3 spans 13 residues. Germline loops: CDR1 SGHVS, CDR2 FNYEAQ. V lost 5 bases, J lost 1 base, and 8 bases lay in between. CDR3 region: CASSRPPQETQYF. The CDR3 DNA follows: TGTGCCAGCAGCCGTCCCCCCCAAGAGACCCAGTACTTC.

This chain uses TRBV4-1 with TRBJ2-1; D is possibly TRBD2 (7 bases). V was pared by 0 bases and J by 4 bases, with 22 bases between. Germline-derived CDR1 and CDR2 are MGHRA and YSYEKL. The CDR3 runs to 19 residues. The CDR3 coding sequence is TGCGCCAGCAGCCAAGAAGAAATTTTGGGCGGGGGCCCATACAATGAGCAGTTCTTC. Amino acids: CASSQEEILGGGPYNEQFF.

The V and J genes are TRBV9 and TRBJ2-6, with D possibly being TRBD2 (5 bases). From germline, CDR1 is SGDLS and CDR2 YYNGEE. Trimming removed 7 bases from V and 0 bases from J, with 11 bases in between. The CDR3 runs 15 residues. CDR3 DNA sequence: TGTGCCAGCTCCGGCGGGTTCTCTGGGGCCAACGTCCTGACTTTC. It encodes CASSGGFSGANVLTF.

This clone appeared a few times. V usage is TRBV6-5 and J usage is TRBJ2-5; D might be TRBD2 (5 bases). CDR1 and CDR2 from the germline V gene are MNHEY and SVGAGI. V lost 0 bases and J lost 7, with 12 bases in between. This CDR3 region has 14 residues. The DNA of the CDR3 is TGTGCCAGCAGTTACTCGGGCGGGCTCGGGACCCAGTACTTC. Translated, it gives CASSYSGGLGTQYF.

The V call is TRBV19, the J call TRBJ2-7, with 7 bases aligning to TRBD1. Trimming at V came to 7 bases and at J to 3 bases, leaving 15 bases not matched to a gene. The germline V gene encodes CDR1 LNHDA and CDR2 SQIVND (reference sequence). CDR3 size: 16 residues. Written as DNA, the CDR3 is TGTGCCAGTACCAAACGACAGGGTTCCTCTTTCTACGAGCAGTACTTC. It encodes CASTKRQGSSFYEQYF.

CDR3 sequence reads: CASSIRTGGYTEAFF. As DNA, the CDR3 is TGTGCCAGTAGTATCAGGACAGGGGGGTACACTGAAGCTTTCTTT. The chain joins TRBV19 to TRBJ1-1, with 10 bases matching TRBD1. Trimming removed 3 bases from V and 3 bases from J; junction bases left unmatched: 4. The CDR3 covers 15 residues. Germline CDR1 and CDR2: LNHDA and SQIVND (reference sequence).

The V and J genes are TRBV5-4 and TRBJ2-7, with no clear D. V gave up 2 bases and J gave up 5 bases, with 8 bases separating them. This CDR3 is built from 12 residues. Looked up from germline, CDR1 is SGHNT and CDR2 is YYREEE (reference sequence). Here the CDR3 DNA reads TGTGCCAGCAGCTTCCGGGCGGACGAGCAGTACTTC. Amino acids: CASSFRADEQYF.

V and J are TRBV19 and TRBJ1-5; D perhaps matches TRBD1 (6 bases). Germline loops: CDR1 LNHDA, CDR2 SQIVND (reference sequence). V gave up 7 bases and J gave up 7 bases, with 20 bases separating them. This CDR3 has 15 amino acids. In DNA, the CDR3 is TGTGCCAGTATTAATAGCGTACAGGGCCAACAGCCCCAGCATTTT. This gives the protein CASINSVQGQQPQHF.

This chain joins TRBV4-2 and TRBJ2-7; D call uncertain. V was trimmed by 2 bases and J by 3 bases, leaving 8 bases between them. The germline CDR1 and CDR2 sequences are LGHNA and YNFKEQ. This CDR3 is built from 13 residues. The CDR3 DNA sequence: TGTGCCAGCAGCCAACTTCAGCGCTACGAGCAGTACTTC. This encodes CASSQLQRYEQYF.